The next 20 T cell receptor beta chains were all read from a single sample in a study of STAT5B mutations in CD4+ large granular lymphocyte leukemia. The data were produced by immunoSEQ multiplex PCR, yet TCRdb's version contains in-frame clones alone and is incomplete. The table records approximately 32,000 clones, 72% of them present only once. Input material: CD4+ T cells from blood buffy coats. Receptors were obtained from a human donor in good health.

CDR3 nucleotide sequence: TGTGCCAGCAGCTTAGCGCAACAGGGCGGCTACACCTTC. It yields the protein CASSLAQQGGYTF. The chain carries TRBV7-6 and TRBJ1-2; D perhaps matches TRBD1 (6 bases). Trimming shortened V by 0 bases and J by 8 bases, and 10 bases separated the two germline ends. Germline CDR1 SGHVS, CDR2 FNYEAQ. This CDR3 spans 13 amino acids.

The chain is built from TRBV15 and TRBJ2-7; TRBD2 is a possible D gene (7 bases). The CDR3 spans 14 residues. Looked up from germline, CDR1 is LNHNV and CDR2 is YYDKDF (reference sequence). V was shortened by 0 bases and J by 4 bases, with 10 bases between the two germline ends. CDR3 bases: TGTGCCACCAGCAGAGATAGGGGGGGGTACGAGCAGTACTTC. Residues: CATSRDRGGYEQYF.

The V and J genes are TRBV11-2 and TRBJ1-4; D not resolved. V lost 1 base, J lost 0 bases, and 3 bases lay in between. The V gene's germline CDR1 is SGHAT and CDR2 FQNNGV. This CDR3 contains 14 residues. Written as DNA, the CDR3 is TGTGCCAGCAGCTTAGTTGCAACTAATGAAAAACTGTTTTTT. This sequence encodes CASSLVATNEKLFF.

The chain combines TRBV18 with TRBJ2-4; D is perhaps TRBD1 (5 bases). Trimming shortened V by 1 base and J by 0 bases, and 16 bases separated the two germline ends. CDR3 length equals 18 residues. Per the germline V gene, CDR1 is KGHSH and CDR2 is LQKENI. In nucleotides, the CDR3 is TGTGCCAGCTCACCACTTGTCGGCCAGGGATTAGCCAAAAACATTCAGTACTTC. Residues: CASSPLVGQGLAKNIQYF.

This clone was picked up a small number of times. The rearrangement joins TRBV19 to TRBJ1-3; D gene uncertain. Germline V gene data show CDR1 as LNHDA and CDR2 as SQIVND (reference sequence). The CDR3 has 14 residues. V shed 1 base and J shed 2 bases, with 6 bases lying between them. The CDR3 nucleotides read TGTGCCAGTAGTATAGTGGGCGCTGGAAACACCATATATTTT. Translation gives CASSIVGAGNTIYF.

The V gene is TRBV29-1, the J gene TRBJ2-3, with TRBD2 matching 11 bases. Trimming removed 5 bases from V and 2 bases from J; junction bases left unmatched: 3. CDR1 is SQVTM, CDR2 ANQGSEA, per germline. The length of the CDR3 is 14 residues. This CDR3 is CSVMTSGVTDTQYF. In DNA form, the CDR3 reads TGCAGCGTTATGACTAGCGGGGTCACAGATACGCAGTATTTT.

The chain is built from TRBV4-3 and TRBJ2-1, with D uncertain. This CDR3 region has 17 residues. Germline V gives CDR1 LGHNA, CDR2 YSLEER. The V end was cut by 1 base, the J end by 8 bases, with 21 bases between. The CDR3 sequence is CASSQVSWTGLVHEQFF. The CDR3 nucleotides read TGCGCCAGCAGCCAAGTCAGCTGGACCGGGTTGGTGCATGAGCAGTTCTTC.

The gene calls are TRBV4-1 and TRBJ1-1; 8 nucleotides match TRBD1. This CDR3 is 14 amino acids long. Germline V gene sequence: CDR1 MGHRA, CDR2 YSYEKL. Trimming removed 8 bases from V and 1 base from J; junction bases left unmatched: 6. The CDR3 sequence: CASRTDRENTEAFF. The DNA of the CDR3 is TGCGCCAGCCGGACGGACAGGGAGAACACTGAAGCTTTCTTT.

The chain links TRBV7-2 to TRBJ2-6; D unclear. The length of the CDR3 is 14 residues. Per the germline V gene, CDR1 is SGHTA and CDR2 is FQGNSA. V lost 4 bases and J lost 2, with 6 bases in between. In DNA, the CDR3 is TGTGCCAGCAGCTCCTTTGCTGGGGCCAACGTCCTGACTTTC. This codes for CASSSFAGANVLTF.

This clone was detected only once. The chain recombines TRBV5-1 with TRBJ2-2; possible D gene TRBD1, 6 bases. Trimming stripped 0 bases from V and 3 bases from J, with 9 bases between. CDR3 length: 15 amino acids. Germline lookup yields CDR1 SGHRS and CDR2 YFSETQ. CDR3 protein: CASSLDRADTGELFF. The CDR3 region has the DNA TGCGCCAGCAGCTTGGACAGGGCGGACACCGGGGAGCTGTTTTTT.

CDR3 sequence reads: CASSELQNSGANVLTF. The CDR3 nucleotides are TGTGCCAGCAGTGAATTGCAGAACTCTGGGGCCAACGTCCTGACTTTC. The V gene is TRBV6-1, the J gene TRBJ2-6; D gene ambiguous. The CDR3 is 16 amino acids. Germline V CDR1 and CDR2: MNHNS, SASEGT. Trimming cost V 2 bases and J 0 bases, with 8 bases left between them.

This clone was counted a single time. The rearrangement uses TRBV7-9 and TRBJ1-2; the D is unclear. Germline V gene sequence: CDR1 SEHNR, CDR2 FQNEAQ (reference sequence). The CDR3 consists of 13 residues. Trimming left V 1 base short and J 7 bases short, with 10 bases between. The CDR3 loop is CASSLDGLFGYTF. In nucleotides, the CDR3 is TGTGCCAGCAGCTTAGATGGACTTTTTGGCTACACCTTC. The full variable domain, rest sourced from reference TRBV7-9 and TRBJ1-2, is DTGVSQNPRHKITKRGQNVTFRCDPISEHNRLYWYRQTLGQGPEFLTYFQNEAQLEKSRLLSDRFSAERPKGSFSTLEIQRTEQGDSAMYLCASSLDGLFGYTFGSGTRLTVV.

V usage is TRBV4-2 and J usage is TRBJ1-2, with 9 nucleotides matching TRBD1. Germline assignment: CDR1 LGHNA and CDR2 YNFKEQ. V lost 0 bases and J lost 6; bases outside the gene matches: 5. The CDR3 has 15 residues. The CDR3 DNA sequence: TGTGCCAGCAGCCAAGAAGTGGGGACAGGGAATGGCTACACCTTC. This sequence encodes CASSQEVGTGNGYTF.

This clone was detected a few times. The CDR3 DNA is TGTGCCTCGGGGGAATATGGCTACACCTTC. Translating it yields CASGEYGYTF. This rearrangement joins TRBV7-2 to TRBJ1-2, with D possibly matching TRBD1 (5 bases). Germline CDR1 SGHTA, CDR2 FQGNSA. Trimming shortened V by 11 bases and J by 5 bases, and 9 bases separated the two germline ends. The CDR3 spans 10 residues.

This clone was found a few times. The chain recombines TRBV19 with TRBJ1-6; 10 positions match TRBD1. V gave up 4 bases and J gave up 8 bases; unmatched junction bases: 5. The CDR3 extends over 15 amino acids. CDR1 is LNHDA, CDR2 SQIVND, per germline (reference sequence). CDR3 bases: TGTGCCAGTAGTACTGCCGGACAGGGGGATTCACCCCTCCACTTT. Translation: CASSTAGQGDSPLHF. The full variable domain, completed using reference TRBV19 and TRBJ1-6, is DGGITQSPKYLFRKEGQNVTLSCEQNLNHDAMYWYRQDPGQGLRLIYYSQIVNDFQKGDIAEGYSVSREKKESFPLTVTSAQKNPTAFYLCASSTAGQGDSPLHFGNGTRLTVT.

The table lists this clone with a count of one. V gene TRBV7-2 combines with J gene TRBJ2-5; 7 bases agree with TRBD1. Trimming removed 6 bases from V and 1 base from J; junction bases left unmatched: 5. The CDR3 is 14 residues long. Germline V gives CDR1 SGHTA, CDR2 FQGNSA. In DNA, the CDR3 is TGTGCCAGCAGTCCTGACAGGGCCCAAGAGACCCAGTACTTC. Translated: CASSPDRAQETQYF.

This clone was seen only a few times. The genes are TRBV29-1 and TRBJ1-1, with 9 positions matching TRBD1. Germline V CDR1 and CDR2: SQVTM, ANQGSEA. The CDR3 length is 13 residues. Germline trimming cut 5 bases from V and 5 bases from J; bases unmatched to any gene: 6. Here the CDR3 DNA reads TGCAGCGTTCAACGGGACAGGGAGACTGAAGCTTTCTTT. Its protein is CSVQRDRETEAFF.

V and J are TRBV7-2 and TRBJ1-2, with unresolved D. The V end lost 2 bases, the J end lost 1 base, and 11 bases lay between the germline ends. In germline, CDR1 is SGHTA, CDR2 FQGNSA. The CDR3 consists of 15 residues. CDR3 sequence reads: CASSLTRTSNYGYTF. CDR3 coding DNA: TGTGCCAGCAGCTTAACCCGGACGAGTAACTATGGCTACACCTTC.

The V gene is TRBV19, the J gene TRBJ1-1, with no clear D. The CDR3 totals 11 residues. Trimming pared 6 bases from V and 1 base from J, leaving 3 bases between. The germline V gene has CDR1 LNHDA and CDR2 SQIVND (reference sequence). The CDR3 reads CASRENTEAFF. In DNA form, the CDR3 reads TGTGCCAGTAGGGAGAACACTGAAGCTTTCTTT.

The V call is TRBV5-6, the J call TRBJ2-1; 7 nucleotides match TRBD1. J was trimmed by 7 bases and V by 0 bases; bases with no gene match: 4. The CDR3 spans 14 residues. The V gene's germline CDR1 is SGHDT and CDR2 YYEEEE. The CDR3 DNA is TGTGCCAGCAGCTTGGTGGGCAGGGGGAATGAGCAGTTCTTC. Its translation is CASSLVGRGNEQFF.